The 30 T cell receptor beta chains reported below all come from one sample, sequenced in a study of CD8+CD57+ T cells in acquired aplastic anemia. Using genomic DNA as the template, TCR beta VDJ and CDR3 profiling was carried out. Via MiXCR, TCRdb re-called the reads, giving one row per CDR3 protein. The sample holds just over 450,000 distinct CDR3 sequences, 25% to 40% seen once. Before being chosen for sequencing, patients had shown CD8+CD57+ cell expansion by flow cytometry. The sample consisted of sorted CD4+, CD8+, or CD8+CD57+ T cells (not recorded which) from PBMCs. The receptors originated from a human donor with aplastic anemia.

The V call is TRBV2, the J call TRBJ2-3, with D possibly called TRBD1 or TRBD2 (7 bases each). V was clipped by 5 bases and J by 3 bases, with 15 bases between them. This CDR3 has 15 residues. Germline values: CDR1 SNHLY, CDR2 FYNNEI. The CDR3: CASSRQGGLTDTQYF. The CDR3 nucleotides read TGTGCCAGCAGTCGACAGGGAGGGCTAACAGATACGCAGTATTTT. Full variable domain (outside the CDR3, taken from reference TRBV2 and TRBJ2-3): EPEVTQTPSHQVTQMGQEVILRCVPISNHLYFYWYRQILGQKVEFLVSFYNNEISEKSEIFDDQFSVERPDGSNFTLKIRSTKLEDSAMYFCASSRQGGLTDTQYFGPGTRLTVL.

This clonotype was seen just once. V and J are TRBV27 and TRBJ2-1; unclear D gene. Germline CDR1 and CDR2: MNHEY and SMNVEV (reference sequence). This CDR3 is 14 amino acids long. V gave up 6 bases and J gave up 3 bases, with 12 bases separating them. Written as DNA, the CDR3 is TGTGCCAGCAGCCTGTCGTACGGCTACAATGAGCAGTTCTTC. The encoded protein is CASSLSYGYNEQFF.

In the case of this clonotype: Given a much more abundant clone one base away, this may be a read error. The genes are TRBV9 and TRBJ2-1; 9 bases match TRBD2. With V trimmed by 3 bases and J by 5 bases, 9 bases remained unmatched. The CDR3 runs 16 residues. Germline V lookup: CDR1 SGDLS, CDR2 YYNGEE. CDR3 coding DNA: TGTGCCAGCAGCGCCGGGCTAGCGGGGAGAGACAATGAGCAGTTCTTC. This sequence encodes CASSAGLAGRDNEQFF.

The count of this clonotype is one. CDR3 sequence reads: CASSVGAGQDGYTF. CDR3 bases: TGTGCCAGCAGCGTAGGGGCAGGGCAGGATGGCTACACCTTC. The rearrangement joins TRBV9 to TRBJ1-2; maybe TRBD1 (5 bases). The V end lost 0 bases, the J end lost 6 bases, and 12 bases lay between the germline ends. This CDR3 has 14 residues. Germline loops: CDR1 SGDLS, CDR2 YYNGEE.

The V and J genes are TRBV12-3 or TRBV12-4 and TRBJ1-2; 7 nucleotides agree with TRBD1. V was pared by 5 bases and J by 7 bases, with 7 bases of the junction left unmatched. The CDR3 consists of 13 residues. CDR3 protein: CASSVGQSPGYTF. CDR3 DNA: TGTGCCAGCAGTGTGGGACAGTCGCCTGGCTACACCTTC.

A note on this clonotype: In this CDR3 the conserved last residue, phenylalanine or tryptophan, is missing, so a read error is likely. The chain has TRBV7-3 and TRBJ2-7, with 8 nucleotides matching TRBD1. Unmatched junction bases numbered 4, after V lost 1 base and J lost 2 bases. The CDR3 totals 15 residues. Germline lookup yields CDR1 SGHTA and CDR2 FQGTGA. CDR3 sequence: CASSLMGTGTYEQYL. The CDR3 nucleotides are TGTGCCAGCAGCTTAATGGGGACAGGAACCTACGAGCAGTACCTC.

This chain uses TRBV6-1 with TRBJ1-6; D is unclear. Germline assignment: CDR1 MNHNS and CDR2 SASEGT. V lost 7 bases, J lost 6 bases, and 13 bases lay in between. This CDR3 has 14 residues. CDR3 coding DNA: TGTGCCAGCACCCCGTCCGCGATTAATTCACCCCTCCACTTT. Its protein product is CASTPSAINSPLHF.

This clonotype was recorded many times. The chain couples TRBV2 to TRBJ1-4; D remains unclear. The CDR3 runs 13 residues. Trimming left V 4 bases short and J 5 bases short, with 8 bases between. The V gene's germline CDR1 is SNHLY and CDR2 FYNNEI. In DNA, the CDR3 is TGTGCCAGCAGTGCGGCTGGGAATGAAAAACTGTTTTTT. Encoded protein: CASSAAGNEKLFF.

With respect to this clonotype: This sequence may be a read error, since a much larger clone differs from it by one base. The chain couples TRBV24-1 to TRBJ2-1; perhaps D is TRBD1 or TRBD2 (5 bases each). The CDR3 consists of 16 residues. Germline-derived CDR1 and CDR2 are KGHDR and SFDVKD. CDR3 DNA: TGTGCCATCAGTGATACTCCTGGGGGATCCAACAATGAGCAGTTCTTC. This translates into CAISDTPGGSNNEQFF.

This chain connects TRBV6-1 to TRBJ1-6; no definite D call. The CDR3 totals 14 residues. V lost 5 bases, J lost 6 bases, and 11 bases lay in between. Germline CDR1 and CDR2: MNHNS and SASEGT. The CDR3 region is CASSPPLGNSPLHF. CDR3 sequence (DNA): TGTGCCAGCAGTCCCCCTCTGGGTAATTCACCCCTCCACTTT.

The sample holds a few counts of this clonotype. The chain has TRBV9 and TRBJ1-5; D uncertain. Per the germline V gene, CDR1 is SGDLS and CDR2 is YYNGEE. The CDR3 loop spans 13 amino acids. Trimming left V 0 bases short and J 7 bases short, with 8 bases between. The CDR3 nucleotides read TGTGCCAGCAGCGTAGAACCCGGCCAGCCCCAGCATTTT. It is translated as CASSVEPGQPQHF.

The V call is TRBV9, the J call TRBJ2-7; D not resolved. CDR1 and CDR2 (germline): SGDLS, YYNGEE. V was cut by 4 bases and J by 4 bases, with 12 bases left in between. The CDR3 has 13 amino acids. Written as DNA, the CDR3 is TGTGCCAGCAGCCATAGCACCGGGTACGAGCAGTACTTC. Its translation is CASSHSTGYEQYF. The variable domain in full, with the rest retrieved from reference TRBV9 and TRBJ2-7, is DSGVTQTPKHLITATGQRVTLRCSPRSGDLSVYWYQQSLDQGLQFLIQYYNGEERAKGNILERFSAQQFPDLHSELNLSSLELGDSALYFCASSHSTGYEQYFGPGTRLTVT.

This clonotype was detected ten times or more. The rearrangement joins TRBV2 to TRBJ2-5, with TRBD1 as a possible D gene (5 bases). CDR1 is SNHLY, CDR2 FYNNEI, per germline. The CDR3 covers 14 residues. V was trimmed by 4 bases and J by 3 bases, leaving 12 bases between them. Here the CDR3 DNA reads TGTGCCAGCAGTGTCCCAGGGTTAGAAGAGACCCAGTACTTC. As protein: CASSVPGLEETQYF.

This clonotype was recorded at least ten times. The CDR3 bases are TGTGCCAGCAGCCAAGAGGGCAGACGGGGCTACACCTTC. It encodes CASSQEGRRGYTF. The chain is built from TRBV4-2 and TRBJ1-2; D not certain. There are 13 residues in the CDR3. Germline lookup yields CDR1 LGHNA and CDR2 YNFKEQ. Trimming pared 0 bases from V and 8 bases from J, leaving 10 bases between.

This clonotype appeared many times. The chain employs TRBV25-1 and TRBJ1-1, with D maybe TRBD1 (6 bases). CDR1 is MGHDK, CDR2 SYGVNS, per germline. CDR3 length: 16 amino acids. Trimming removed 5 bases from V and 1 base from J, with 17 bases in between. This CDR3 is CASSRSIGGPNTEAFF. Here the CDR3 DNA reads TGTGCCAGCAGTCGCAGTATTGGGGGCCCGAACACTGAAGCTTTCTTT.

There are many counts of this clonotype. The rearrangement links TRBV2 to TRBJ2-7; 8 bases line up with TRBD2. Germline values: CDR1 SNHLY, CDR2 FYNNEI. The CDR3 spans 17 residues. The ends lost 6 bases at V and 3 bases at J; junction bases unmatched: 16. The CDR3 DNA sequence: TGTGCCAGCAGCCCGGGGGCGGGGGGCGCGCAAATCTACGAGCAGTACTTC. This sequence encodes CASSPGAGGAQIYEQYF.

This clonotype showed up just a few times. One end of the junction is discordant with germline, which a read error may explain. This sequence joins TRBV5-1 and TRBJ1-5, with 12 bases identical to TRBD1. The V gene's germline CDR1 is SGHRS and CDR2 YFSETQ. This CDR3 has 15 residues. The CDR3 DNA is TGCGCCAGCAGGTTGGGACAGGGGGCCGATCAGCCCCAGCATTTT. This sequence encodes CASRLGQGADQPQHF.

At least ten counts were recorded for this clonotype. V is TRBV19 and J is TRBJ1-6; the match to TRBD1 covers 8 bases. The trim removed 8 bases at V and 10 bases at J, leaving 7 bases unmatched. The CDR3 consists of 13 residues. CDR1 is LNHDA and CDR2 is SQIVND in the germline V gene (reference sequence). As DNA, the CDR3 is TGTGCCAGTCGCGACAGGGGTGGCTCACCCCTCCACTTT. Its translation is CASRDRGGSPLHF.

In its sample, this clonotype was seen a few times. This chain's CDR3 is CASSQEPGLAGETQYF. CDR3 coding DNA: TGCGCCAGCAGCCAAGAGCCGGGACTAGCTGGGGAGACCCAGTACTTC. The chain employs TRBV4-1 and TRBJ2-5; 9 bases are shared with TRBD2. The length of the CDR3 is 16 residues. CDR1 is MGHRA, CDR2 YSYEKL, per germline. V shed 0 bases, J shed 5 bases, and the junction held 7 bases outside the gene matches.

Note on this clonotype: A much bigger clone sits one base away, suggesting this may be a read error. The gene calls are TRBV11-2 and TRBJ2-7; 12 bases agree with TRBD1. Germline CDR1 reads SGHAT; CDR2 reads FQNNGV. The CDR3 has 16 residues. The CDR3 DNA sequence: TGTGCCAGCAGCCAGCCTCCGGGACAGGGGGCTTACGAGCGGTACTTC. Translation: CASSQPPGQGAYERYF.

This clonotype was counted between two and nine times. This sequence joins TRBV11-2 and TRBJ2-3, with a possible D match to TRBD1 (6 bases). Trimming left V 1 base short and J 4 bases short, with 12 bases between. Germline loops: CDR1 SGHAT, CDR2 FQNNGV. The CDR3 has 15 amino acids. For the CDR3, the DNA is TGTGCCAGCAGCTTAGGTCGGGGACACCCAGATACGCAGTATTTT. Its protein product is CASSLGRGHPDTQYF.

V and J are TRBV5-4 and TRBJ2-7; 8 positions agree with TRBD2. Germline V gene sequence: CDR1 SGHNT, CDR2 YYREEE (reference sequence). V trimming: 4 bases; J trimming: 3 bases; junction bases outside the gene matches: 6. The CDR3 runs 14 residues. CDR3 residues: CASSQPGTSYEQYF. CDR3 coding DNA: TGTGCCAGCAGCCAACCCGGGACTAGCTACGAGCAGTACTTC.

This clonotype showed up many times. This sequence joins TRBV10-3 and TRBJ1-3; D unclear. Between the trimmed V and J ends, which lost 7 bases and 1 base, there was a span of 11 bases. This CDR3 comprises 14 residues. Germline CDR1 reads ENHRY; CDR2 reads SYGVKD. CDR3 loop: CAIKRTESGNTIYF. The CDR3 bases are TGTGCCATCAAGCGGACGGAATCTGGAAACACCATATATTTT.

There are a few counts of this clonotype. The V gene is TRBV2, the J gene TRBJ2-3; TRBD2 is a possible D gene (7 bases). Germline loops: CDR1 SNHLY, CDR2 FYNNEI. V lost 7 bases, J lost 6 bases, and 17 bases lay in between. The CDR3 extends over 14 amino acids. The CDR3 reads CASTSEGEGDTQYF. The CDR3 nucleotides read TGTGCCAGCACGAGCGAGGGGGAGGGGGATACGCAGTATTTT.

V and J are TRBV29-1 and TRBJ2-7; 7 nucleotides align to TRBD1. The V segment lost 6 bases and the J segment 5 bases; nucleotides outside the gene matches: 7. This CDR3 has 12 amino acids. Germline loops: CDR1 SQVTM, CDR2 ANQGSEA. CDR3 sequence: CSVRGQIDEQYF. CDR3 bases: TGCAGCGTGAGGGGACAGATCGACGAGCAGTACTTC.

In this sample, this clonotype turned up a few times. The chain recombines TRBV25-1 with TRBJ2-3; 10 bases are a match to TRBD2. The trim removed 5 bases at V and 2 bases at J, leaving 4 bases unmatched. There are 15 residues in the CDR3. The germline CDR1 and CDR2 sequences are MGHDK and SYGVNS. The CDR3: CASSPLAGDTDTQYF. The CDR3 bases are TGTGCCAGCAGTCCGCTAGCGGGGGACACAGATACGCAGTATTTT.

V is TRBV5-4 and J is TRBJ2-6; either TRBD1 or TRBD2 may supply D (6 bases each). Germline loops: CDR1 SGHNT, CDR2 YYREEE (reference sequence). The CDR3 loop spans 17 amino acids. V shed 0 bases and J shed 3 bases, with 13 bases lying between them. The CDR3 bases are TGTGCCAGCAGCTTGGTAGCCAGGGGAGGTGGGGCCAACGTCCTGACTTTC. Translation: CASSLVARGGGANVLTF. Combining the CDR3 with reference TRBV5-4 and TRBJ2-6 gives the whole variable domain ETGVTQSPTHLIKTRGQQVTLRCSSQSGHNTVSWYQQALGQGPQFIFQYYREEENGRGNFPPRFSGLQFPNYSSELNVNALELDDSALYLCASSLVARGGGANVLTFGAGSRLTVL.

This clonotype was observed a few times. This sequence joins TRBV7-2 and TRBJ2-1, with 9 bases identical to TRBD2. Germline CDR1 and CDR2: SGHTA and FQGNSA. Trimming at V came to 2 bases and at J to 5 bases, leaving 7 bases not matched to a gene. This CDR3 region has 16 residues. The chain's CDR3 is CASSLRGASGDNEQFF. The CDR3 DNA reads as TGTGCCAGCAGCTTAAGGGGGGCTAGCGGGGACAATGAGCAGTTCTTC.

The chain employs TRBV7-9 and TRBJ1-6; D ambiguous. V was shortened by 0 bases and J by 9 bases, with 9 bases between the two germline ends. The germline V gene has CDR1 SEHNR and CDR2 FQNEAQ (reference sequence). The CDR3 covers 14 residues. DNA for the CDR3: TGTGCCAGCAGCTTAGCGCGGGAGGGTTCACCCCTCCACTTT. The encoded protein is CASSLAREGSPLHF.

The table lists this clonotype with many counts. The rearrangement uses TRBV5-5 and TRBJ2-3, with 7 bases that match TRBD2. The ends lost 0 bases at V and 1 base at J; junction bases unmatched: 2. CDR1 and CDR2 (germline): SGHKS, YYEKEE (reference sequence). The CDR3 loop spans 15 amino acids. In nucleotides, the CDR3 is TGTGCCAGCAGCTTGGTTGGGGGGGGCACAGATACGCAGTATTTT. It translates to CASSLVGGGTDTQYF.